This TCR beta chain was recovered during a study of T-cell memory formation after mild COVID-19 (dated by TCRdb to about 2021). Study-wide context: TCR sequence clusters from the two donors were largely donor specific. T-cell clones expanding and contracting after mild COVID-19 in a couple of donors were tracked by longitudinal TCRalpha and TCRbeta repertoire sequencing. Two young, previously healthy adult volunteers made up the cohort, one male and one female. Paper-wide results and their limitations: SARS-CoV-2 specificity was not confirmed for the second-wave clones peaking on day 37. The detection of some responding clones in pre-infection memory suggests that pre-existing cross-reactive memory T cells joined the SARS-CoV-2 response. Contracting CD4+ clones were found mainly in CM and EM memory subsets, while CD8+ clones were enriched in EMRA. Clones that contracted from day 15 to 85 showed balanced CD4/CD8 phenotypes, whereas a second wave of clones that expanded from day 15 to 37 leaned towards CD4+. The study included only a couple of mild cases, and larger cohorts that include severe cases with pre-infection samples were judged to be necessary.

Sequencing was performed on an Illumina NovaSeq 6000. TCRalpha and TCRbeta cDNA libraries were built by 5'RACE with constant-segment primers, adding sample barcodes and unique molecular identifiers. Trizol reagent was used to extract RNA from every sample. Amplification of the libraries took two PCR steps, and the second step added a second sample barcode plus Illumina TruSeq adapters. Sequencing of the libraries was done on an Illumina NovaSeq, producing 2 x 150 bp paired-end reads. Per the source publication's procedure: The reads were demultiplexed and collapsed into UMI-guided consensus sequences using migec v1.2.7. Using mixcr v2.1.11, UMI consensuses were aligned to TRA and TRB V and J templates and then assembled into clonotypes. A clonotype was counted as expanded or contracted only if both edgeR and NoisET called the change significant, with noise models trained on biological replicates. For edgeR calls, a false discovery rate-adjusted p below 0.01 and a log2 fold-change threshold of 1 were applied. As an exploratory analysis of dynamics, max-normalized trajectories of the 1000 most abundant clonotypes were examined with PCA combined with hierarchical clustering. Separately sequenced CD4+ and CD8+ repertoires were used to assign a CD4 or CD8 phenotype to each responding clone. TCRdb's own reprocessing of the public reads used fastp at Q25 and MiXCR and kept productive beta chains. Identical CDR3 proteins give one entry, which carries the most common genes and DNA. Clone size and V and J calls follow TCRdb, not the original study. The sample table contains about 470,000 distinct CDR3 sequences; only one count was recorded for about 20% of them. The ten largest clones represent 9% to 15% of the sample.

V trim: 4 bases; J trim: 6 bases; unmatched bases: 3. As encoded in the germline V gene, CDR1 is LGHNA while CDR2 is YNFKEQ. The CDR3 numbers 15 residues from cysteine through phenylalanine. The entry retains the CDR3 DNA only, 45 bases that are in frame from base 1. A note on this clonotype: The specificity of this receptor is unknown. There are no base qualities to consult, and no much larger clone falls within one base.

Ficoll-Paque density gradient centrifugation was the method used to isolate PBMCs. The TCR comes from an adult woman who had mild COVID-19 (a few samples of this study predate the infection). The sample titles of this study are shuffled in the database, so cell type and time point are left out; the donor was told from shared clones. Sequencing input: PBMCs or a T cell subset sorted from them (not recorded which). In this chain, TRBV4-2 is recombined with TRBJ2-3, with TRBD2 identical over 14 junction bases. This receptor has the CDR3 CASSRGLAGVDTQYF. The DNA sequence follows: TGTGCCAGCAGCCGGGGACTAGCGGGAGTGGATACGCAGTATTTT.